The TCR beta chain described here comes from a study of cytomegalovirus exposure and HLA in healthy donors. Whole-study results and caveats: TCR beta V segments were, for the most part, productive about 87% or about 30% of the time in an earlier analysis. Cytomegalovirus-associated TCR beta chains were listed, numbering more than 150. Analyzed later, most CMV-associated TCR beta chains appeared HLA-restricted. In vitro assays verified that three CMV-associated chains recognized CMV antigens specifically.

CDR1 and CDR2 from the germline V gene are SGHVS and FQNEAQ. The length of the CDR3 is 15 residues. V was clipped by 1 base and J by 5 bases; unmatched bases: 2. PCR involved 60 Vbeta and 13 Jbeta primers. Only in-frame clones appear in the TCRdb table, and some are missing; sequencing was by immunoSEQ multiplex PCR. The profile shows about 160,000 clones, roughly 80% of them singletons. With regard to this clone: Antigen: not known.

This sequence was found in a male donor in good health and CMV-seropositive. The chain carries TRBV7-8 and TRBJ2-7; 13 bases agree with TRBD2. The sequenced sample was PBMCs. The CDR3 nucleotides are TGTGCCAGCAGCTTAGGGACTAGCGGGAGCCACGAGCAGTACTTC. Translating it yields CASSLGTSGSHEQYF.